These 15 T cell receptor beta chains originate from one sample sequenced in a study of T-cell memory formation after mild COVID-19. Each CDR3 protein is one row after TCRdb ran MiXCR on the 5' RACE reads. The repertoire consists of about 400,000 distinct CDR3 sequences, with roughly 15% occurring once and the leading ten covering roughly 21%. Material for sequencing was PBMCs or a T cell subset sorted from them (not recorded which). The source of these receptors is a man aged 18 to 35 who had mild COVID-19 (a few samples of this study predate the infection). Cell type and time point are not known.

This clonotype appeared a few times. This CDR3 reads CASSFGGPNEKLFF. In DNA, the CDR3 is TGTGCCAGCAGTTTCGGGGGGCCTAATGAAAAACTGTTTTTT. The chain uses TRBV12-3 or TRBV12-4 and TRBJ1-4; TRBD1 is a possible D gene (6 bases). The CDR3 consists of 14 residues. The V end lost 3 bases, the J end lost 3 bases, and 8 bases lay between the germline ends.

The V gene is TRBV5-1, the J gene TRBJ1-4; no reliable D call. This CDR3 is 14 amino acids long. Germline V gene sequence: CDR1 SGHRS, CDR2 YFSETQ. V gave up 1 base and J gave up 3 bases, with 7 bases separating them. The CDR3, as DNA: TGCGCCAGCAGCTTGCTACCGGCTAATGAAAAACTGTTTTTT. Translation: CASSLLPANEKLFF.

The CDR3 reads CASSSLGRETQYF. The CDR3 nucleotides are TGCGCCAGCAGCTCCCTCGGTCGAGAGACCCAGTACTTC. The chain couples TRBV5-1 to TRBJ2-5; unclear D gene. The CDR3 runs 13 residues. Germline assignment: CDR1 SGHRS and CDR2 YFSETQ. The V end was cut by 3 bases, the J end by 4 bases, with 10 bases between. The entire variable domain, with the rest obtained from reference TRBV5-1 and TRBJ2-5, is as follows: KAGVTQTPRYLIKTRGQQVTLSCSPISGHRSVSWYQQTPGQGLQFLFEYFSETQRNKGNFPGRFSGRQFSNSRSEMNVSTLELGDSALYLCASSSLGRETQYFGPGTRLLVL.

This clonotype was counted a few times. V gene TRBV25-1 combines with J gene TRBJ2-2; D perhaps matches TRBD1 (5 bases). Germline CDR1 MGHDK, CDR2 SYGVNS. V gave up 8 bases and J gave up 4 bases, with 14 bases separating them. This CDR3 contains 14 residues. The CDR3 spells CASGGRARTGELFF. The CDR3 coding sequence is TGTGCCAGCGGTGGCAGGGCGCGCACCGGGGAGCTGTTTTTT.

This rearrangement joins TRBV29-1 to TRBJ2-2; D tentatively reads TRBD1 or TRBD2 (5 bases each). V lost 3 bases and J 6 bases, leaving 11 bases between the germline ends. CDR1 and CDR2 (germline): SQVTM, ANQGSEA. The length of the CDR3 is 13 residues. The CDR3 protein is CSVEGTRAGELFF. As DNA, the CDR3 is TGCAGCGTTGAGGGGACGAGAGCCGGGGAGCTGTTTTTT.

In this sample, this clonotype turned up a few times. This sequence joins TRBV4-3 and TRBJ2-2, with D perhaps given as TRBD1 or TRBD2 (6 bases each). The CDR3 runs 15 residues. Germline CDR1 is LGHNA and CDR2 is YSLEER. V shed 8 bases and J shed 5 bases, with 18 bases lying between them. This CDR3 reads CASRMNRGQTGELFF. In nucleotides, the CDR3 is TGCGCCAGCCGGATGAACCGGGGGCAGACCGGGGAGCTGTTTTTT.

This chain connects TRBV18 to TRBJ1-5, with D maybe TRBD1 (5 bases). Trimming left V 3 bases short and J 0 bases short, with 9 bases between. Germline V CDR1 and CDR2: KGHSH, LQKENI. The CDR3 length is 15 residues. CDR3 DNA sequence: TGTGCCAGCTCACCGGGGGATATTAGCAATCAGCCCCAGCATTTT. Translating gives CASSPGDISNQPQHF.

The V gene is TRBV12-3 or TRBV12-4, the J gene TRBJ2-3, with 8 nucleotides matching TRBD1. The CDR3 has 16 amino acids. The V gene end was trimmed by 1 base and the J gene end by 0 bases; junction bases not matched to a gene: 3. The CDR3 nucleotides are TGTGCCAGCAGTTTAGTACAGGGGGTGAGCACAGATACGCAGTATTTT. Its translation is CASSLVQGVSTDTQYF.

This clonotype was detected only a few times. This rearrangement joins TRBV12-3 or TRBV12-4 to TRBJ2-5, with TRBD1 identical over 8 bases. V shed 5 bases and J 5 bases; nucleotides not matched to a gene: 7. The CDR3 runs to 14 residues. The CDR3 bases are TGTGCCAGCAGTCGAACAGGGGGTAGGGAGACCCAGTACTTC. Encoded protein: CASSRTGGRETQYF.

This clonotype was seen a few times. The DNA of the CDR3 is TGTGCCAGCAGTTTACTGGATGTCACAGGAAAACTGTTTTTT. Translated, it gives CASSLLDVTGKLFF. The chain employs TRBV27 and TRBJ1-4; D may be TRBD1 (5 bases). The V and J ends lost 2 bases and 10 bases respectively, with 14 bases between them. CDR3 size: 14 residues. Germline V gene data show CDR1 as MNHEY and CDR2 as SMNVEV (reference sequence).

This clonotype was counted between two and nine times. The J gene is TRBJ2-2, the V gene TRBV6-5; a possible D gene is TRBD1 (5 bases). Germline assignment: CDR1 MNHEY and CDR2 SVGAGI. The CDR3 consists of 14 residues. The V gene lost 5 bases and the J gene lost 5 bases, with 12 bases spanning the gap. As DNA, the CDR3 is TGTGCCAGCAGTGTACCCCAGGGAACCGGGGAGCTGTTTTTT. Its translation is CASSVPQGTGELFF.

This clonotype was seen a handful of times. V usage is TRBV21-1 and J usage is TRBJ2-7; TRBD1, the table's D call, lacks a check against the DNA. TRBV21-1 is a pseudogene. CDR3 size: 14 residues. CDR3 in DNA: TGTGCCAGCAGCAAGGGGACCCCCCCCTACGAGCAGTACGTC. Its protein product is CASSKGTPPYEQYV.

This chain connects TRBV7-3 to TRBJ2-1; 9 bases match TRBD1. With 8 bases clipped from V and 8 bases from J, the junction kept 10 bases outside the gene matches. Germline CDR1 is SGHTA and CDR2 is FQGTGA. CDR3 length: 14 amino acids. The CDR3 DNA reads as TGTGCCAGCGCCCGGGACAGGGAAGTCGATGAGCAGTTCTTC. Encoded protein: CASARDREVDEQFF. Looking up the rest from reference TRBV7-3 and TRBJ2-1 gives the full variable domain: GAGVSQTPSNKVTEKGKYVELRCDPISGHTALYWYRQSLGQGPEFLIYFQGTGAADDSGLPNDRFFAVRPEGSVSTLKIQRTERGDSAVYLCASARDREVDEQFFGPGTRLTVL.

The chain links TRBV29-1 to TRBJ1-2, with D possibly matching TRBD1 (6 bases). CDR3 length: 12 amino acids. Germline CDR1 is SQVTM and CDR2 is ANQGSEA. V was shortened by 3 bases and J by 6 bases, with 11 bases between the two germline ends. As DNA, the CDR3 is TGCAGCGTTGATTACGGGGGGCATGGCTACACCTTC. Protein sequence: CSVDYGGHGYTF.

The J gene is TRBJ2-7, the V gene TRBV6-2 or TRBV6-3; D is unclear. Germline CDR1 is MNHEY and CDR2 is SVGEGT. CDR3 length: 15 residues. Deletions cut 5 bases from V and 5 bases from J, with 19 bases between. The DNA for the CDR3 is TGTGCCAGCAGTCCCCGCGTGGTTCGGGCGGACGAGCAGTACGTC. This translates into CASSPRVVRADEQYV.